The present T cell receptor beta chain was sequenced within a study of graft-versus-host responses after intestinal transplantation. About the study: Recipients were all induced with anti-thymocyte globulin, then given tacrolimus and steroids for around three years. Notes on the study in general: Levels of circulating GvH clones at their peak were associated with early post-transplant HvG declines.

This clone came up a few times. The CDR3 totals 17 residues. V shed 5 bases and J 3 bases; nucleotides not matched to a gene: 11. Germline loops: CDR1 SEHNR, CDR2 FQNEAQ (reference sequence). Only in-frame clones appear in the TCRdb table, and some are missing; sequencing was by immunoSEQ multiplex PCR. The sample lists about 4,500 clones, 25% to 30% occurring once. Sequenced material: alloreactive CD4+ T cells from a mixed lymphocyte reaction culture, taken before transplantation. Noted subset: CFSE-low proliferating T cells sorted from roughly 6-day pre-transplant mixed lymphocyte reaction (GvH or HvG direction). The sequence was obtained from a human patient who was an organ donor for intestinal transplantation. The V gene is TRBV7-9, the J gene TRBJ2-1; TRBD2 matches at 9 bases. The CDR3 DNA reads TGTGCCAGCAGCCCAAGAGCTAGCGGGGCGCTCTACAATGAGCAGTTCTTC. Its translation: CASSPRASGALYNEQFF.